The rows below give T cell receptor beta chains drawn from one sample of a study of blood T cell repertoires in COVID-19. This table comes from immunoSEQ multiplex PCR, and its TCRdb copy is limited to in-frame clones, with some not included. This sample yields about 330,000 clones, of which around 90% are seen a single time; less than 20% belongs to the top ten. Specimen: PBMCs or T cells enriched from blood (not recorded which). These receptors were taken from a woman in her 30s who had recovered from COVID-19. Each CDR3 is given with its conserved first and last residue. Each record gives: clone size, J gene, D gene, V gene, CDR3 protein, CDR3 DNA. A D gene is named only where the DNA matches it firmly. For some rows the clone size is stated as once, few or many, or as a class when expanded; others skip it.

size: NA; J: TRBJ2-3; D: TRBD1; V: TRBV5-1; CDR3: CASSKDRVGTDTQYF; DNA: TGCGCCAGCAGCAAGGACAGGGTAGGCACAGATACGCAGTATTTT
size: NA; J: TRBJ1-2; D: TRBD1; V: TRBV9; CDR3: CASRGTGIYGYTF; DNA: TGTGCCAGCAGGGGGACAGGGATCTATGGCTACACCTTC
size: NA; J: TRBJ2-1; D: TRBD1; V: TRBV4-1; CDR3: CASSHPDRDSYNEQFF; DNA: TGCGCCAGCAGCCACCCGGACAGGGACTCCTACAATGAGCAGTTCTTC
size: NA; J: TRBJ2-1; D: TRBD2; V: TRBV9; CDR3: CASSVSGGTYNEQFF; DNA: TGTGCCAGCAGCGTTAGCGGGGGGACCTACAATGAGCAGTTCTTC
size: NA; J: TRBJ1-2; D: TRBD1; V: TRBV12-3/TRBV12-4; CDR3: CASKGTGVYGYTF; DNA: TGTGCCAGCAAAGGGACAGGCGTCTATGGCTACACCTTC
size: NA; J: TRBJ2-7; D: TRBD2; V: TRBV4-3; CDR3: CASSQVASGAPYEQYF; DNA: TGCGCCAGCAGCCAAGTAGCTAGCGGGGCGCCCTACGAGCAGTACTTC
size: NA; J: TRBJ2-7; D: TRBD2; V: TRBV28; CDR3: CASSFRTSGSYEQYF; DNA: TGTGCCAGCAGTTTCAGGACTAGCGGGTCCTACGAGCAGTACTTC
size: NA; J: TRBJ1-1; D: NA; V: TRBV19; CDR3: CASSQDRASTEAFF; DNA: TGTGCCAGTAGTCAGGACAGAGCTTCGACTGAAGCTTTCTTT
size: NA; J: TRBJ1-1; D: TRBD1; V: TRBV7-6; CDR3: CASSPGQGRRAEAFF; DNA: TGTGCCAGCAGCCCAGGACAGGGGAGGAGAGCTGAAGCTTTCTTT
size: once; J: TRBJ1-2; D: TRBD1; V: TRBV7-2; CDR3: CASTLGTGTGDGYTF; DNA: TGTGCCAGCACCCTTGGGACCGGGACAGGGGACGGCTACACCTTC
size: NA; J: TRBJ1-3; D: NA; V: TRBV28; CDR3: CASRVQPTSGNTIYF; DNA: TGTGCCAGCAGAGTACAGCCGACCTCTGGAAACACCATATATTTT
size: NA; J: TRBJ2-1; D: NA; V: TRBV5-1; CDR3: CASSLDRTSYNEQFF; DNA: TGCGCCAGCAGCTTGGATCGGACTTCGTACAATGAGCAGTTCTTC
size: NA; J: TRBJ1-2; D: TRBD1; V: TRBV16; CDR3: CASSQSGQTNYGYTF; DNA: TGTGCCAGCAGCCAATCGGGACAGACTAACTATGGCTACACCTTC